The rows below give T cell receptor beta chains drawn from one sample of a study of blood T cell repertoires in COVID-19. Produced via immunoSEQ multiplex PCR; TCRdb's table is partial and in-frame only. The sample has more than 200,000 clones; 80% are singletons. Sequenced sample: PBMCs or T cells enriched from blood (not recorded which). The receptor source for this set is a man aged 25-40 years with acute COVID-19. Each CDR3 is given with its conserved first and last residue. A D gene is named only where the DNA matches it firmly. Expanded clones are given a class, and other clones once, few, many or no size at all.

NA	TRBV27	NA	TRBJ2-7	15	TGTGCCAGCAGTATCCGGGATTCCGGCCCCTACGAGCAGTACTTC	CASSIRDSGPYEQYF
NA	TRBV21-1	NA	TRBJ2-7	18	TGTGCCAGCAGCAAAGTGCGACCGGGAAAAATAAACTCCTACGAGCAGTACTTC	CASSKVRPGKINSYEQYF
NA	TRBV21-1	NA	TRBJ2-1	14	TGTGCCGGTCTTAGTCCGGGACTGAGAAATGAGCAGTTCTTC	CAGLSPGLRNEQFF
NA	TRBV12-5	TRBD2	TRBJ2-3	15	TGTGCTAGTGGTTTGGAAGGACTAGCGGGGGTCCCTCAGTATTTT	CASGLEGLAGVPQYF
NA	TRBV7-2	TRBD1	TRBJ1-1	16	TGTGCCAGCAGCTTAGTAGGGGGCGGGGGGCGGACTGAAGCTTTCTTT	CASSLVGGGGRTEAFF
NA	TRBV4-2	TRBD1	TRBJ1-5	16	TGTGCCAGCAGCCAAGAGGCGACAGGGGGGTATCAGCCCCAGCATTTT	CASSQEATGGYQPQHF
NA	TRBV9	NA	TRBJ1-3	17	TGTGCCAGCAGCCTCACTCCAGGGGCCCCGTCTGGAAACACCATATATTTT	CASSLTPGAPSGNTIYF
few	TRBV7-3	NA	TRBJ1-6	14	TGTGCCAGCAGCCTGGGCCCCTATAATTCACCCCTCCACTTT	CASSLGPYNSPLHF
few	TRBV12-3/TRBV12-4	NA	TRBJ1-2	12	TGTGCCAGCAGCTATGCAGGATATGGCTACACCTTC	CASSYAGYGYTF
few	TRBV7-7	TRBD1	TRBJ2-7	15	TGTGCCAGCAGCCCATACCAGGGGGCAGAGTCTGAGCAGTACTTC	CASSPYQGAESEQYF
NA	TRBV7-6	NA	TRBJ1-1	15	TGTGCCAGCAGCCCGATTGCAGGGGCGAACACTGAAGCTTTCTTT	CASSPIAGANTEAFF
NA	TRBV9	TRBD1	TRBJ1-4	14	TGTGCCAGCAGCGGGGGACAGGGCGGAGAAAAACTGTTTTTT	CASSGGQGGEKLFF
NA	TRBV14	NA	TRBJ1-2	13	TGTGCCAGCAGCCACGACAGACTCTATGGCTACACCTTC	CASSHDRLYGYTF
NA	TRBV9	TRBD2	TRBJ2-2	16	TGTGCCAGCAGCGCTACCGGGACTAAGAACACCGGGGAGCTGTTTTTT	CASSATGTKNTGELFF
NA	TRBV5-6	NA	TRBJ2-7	14	TGTGCCAGCAGCTCGGGAGTTAGCTCCTACGAGCAGTACTTC	CASSSGVSSYEQYF
NA	TRBV19	NA	TRBJ1-5	14	TGTGCCAGTTGTGTATTGGGGAGTAATCAGCCCCAGCATTTT	CASCVLGSNQPQHF
NA	TRBV4-1	TRBD2	TRBJ2-3	18	TGCGCCAGCAGCCAAGCTGCGGGGGGGCCTATAGGGTCAGATACGCAGTATTTT	CASSQAAGGPIGSDTQYF
NA	TRBV11-2	TRBD2	TRBJ2-5	15	TGTGCCAGCAGCTTGGGGCGAGCGGGGGGAGAGACCCAGTACTTC	CASSLGRAGGETQYF
NA	TRBV29-1	NA	TRBJ1-1	13	TGCAGCGTTGAAGGGACGGACTACACTGAAGCTTTCTTT	CSVEGTDYTEAFF
NA	TRBV5-4	NA	TRBJ1-2	14	TGTGCCAGCAGCTTGGTCACGAGAAACTATGGCTACACCTTC	CASSLVTRNYGYTF
NA	TRBV2	NA	TRBJ1-5	14	TGTGCCAGCAGTGGGACCAGGGATAGTCAGCCCCAGCATTTT	CASSGTRDSQPQHF
NA	TRBV19	TRBD1	TRBJ1-1	16	TGTGCCAGTAGTGCCGACAGGGGGTACGGCTTAGCTGAAGCTTTCTTT	CASSADRGYGLAEAFF
NA	TRBV7-6	TRBD1	TRBJ2-7	17	TGTGCCAGCAGCTTAGGCTCGTTTCGGACAGGCCTTTGGGAGCAGTACTTC	CASSLGSFRTGLWEQYF
NA	TRBV2	NA	TRBJ2-1	12	TGTGCCAGCAGACGATTCGCGGATGAGCAGTTCTTC	CASRRFADEQFF
NA	TRBV30	NA	TRBJ1-2	17	TGTGCCTGGAGTCCAACGACAGCTTTGATAGCTAACTATGGCTACACCTTC	CAWSPTTALIANYGYTF
NA	TRBV7-9	NA	TRBJ1-2	15	TGTGCCAGCAGCTTAGCGGGGACTGATGATTATGGCTACACCTTC	CASSLAGTDDYGYTF
NA	TRBV10-1	NA	TRBJ2-3	13	TGCGCCAGCAGTGATAGGGGTCCAGATACGCAGTATTTT	CASSDRGPDTQYF
NA	TRBV19	NA	TRBJ1-2	16	TGTGCCAGTAGTATAGATCTAGGGAGGTTTCGGTATGGCTACACCTTC	CASSIDLGRFRYGYTF
once	TRBV6-2/TRBV6-3	NA	TRBJ2-2	13	TGTGCCAGCAGTTCCCAATACACCGGGGAGCTGTTTTTT	CASSSQYTGELFF
NA	TRBV6-5	NA	TRBJ1-2	13	TGTGCCAGCATCCCCGGGACATTCGATGGCTACACCTTC	CASIPGTFDGYTF
few	TRBV21-1	NA	TRBJ2-3	16	TGTGCCAGCAGCAAAGGGGCAGGCCTTAGCACAGATACGCAGTATTTT	CASSKGAGLSTDTQYF
NA	TRBV28	NA	TRBJ1-1	11	TGTGCCAGCAGTTTCGTCCGTGAAGCTTTCTTT	CASSFVREAFF
NA	TRBV28	TRBD1	TRBJ1-5	16	TGTGCCAGCAGTATCTTCTGGCAGGGGGGCCGCCAGCCCCAGCATTTT	CASSIFWQGGRQPQHF
NA	TRBV29-1	NA	TRBJ2-5	15	TGCAGCGTTGAAGATCTTGTCAGGGGAGAAGGGACCCAGTACTTC	CSVEDLVRGEGTQYF
NA	TRBV18	TRBD1	TRBJ2-7	17	TGTGCCAGCTCCGGCCCCCCTACAGGGGTTATCTCCTACGAGCAGTACTTC	CASSGPPTGVISYEQYF
NA	TRBV25-1	NA	TRBJ1-5	14	TGTGCCAGCAGTGACACAGGGACCCATCAGCCCCAGCATTTT	CASSDTGTHQPQHF
NA	TRBV11-2	NA	TRBJ2-3	11	TGTGCCAGCAGATCGGGAGATACGCAGTATTTT	CASRSGDTQYF
NA	TRBV7-3	NA	TRBJ2-2	14	TGTGCCAGCAGCTTCACAGGTTCCCCCGGGGAGCTGTTTTTT	CASSFTGSPGELFF
once	TRBV24-1	NA	TRBJ2-1	16	TGTGCCACCAGTGATCCCGGGGGGCCGTTTTTAGATGAGCAGTTCTTC	CATSDPGGPFLDEQFF
NA	TRBV5-1	NA	TRBJ1-2	13	TGCGCCAGCAGCTCCGGAGAGGTCTATGGCTACACCTTC	CASSSGEVYGYTF
NA	TRBV9	TRBD1	TRBJ1-1	17	TGTGCCAGCAGCGTAGGGAAACCGGGACAGGGGAACACTGAAGCTTTCTTT	CASSVGKPGQGNTEAFF
NA	TRBV19	NA	TRBJ2-7	15	TGTGCCAGTAGTACCACCGACTACTTCTCCTACGAGCAGTACTTC	CASSTTDYFSYEQYF
NA	TRBV27	NA	TRBJ1-5	14	TGTGCCAGCAGTTTATACGGGGGCAATCAGCCCCAGCATTTT	CASSLYGGNQPQHF
NA	TRBV2	NA	TRBJ2-7	14	TGTGCCAGCAGGAGATCAGGGTTCGGCTACGAGCAGTACTTC	CASRRSGFGYEQYF
NA	TRBV9	NA	TRBJ2-1	15	TGTGCCAGCAGCAAAGACGGGGGGCCGTACAATGAGCAGTTCTTC	CASSKDGGPYNEQFF
NA	TRBV6-5	NA	TRBJ1-2	13	TGTGCCAGCACCGCCGGACAGAACTATGGCTACACCTTC	CASTAGQNYGYTF
NA	TRBV6-1	NA	TRBJ1-1	17	TGTGCCAGCAGTGAAGCGGCAGGGGCCGGCTTCGGCACTGAAGCTTTCTTT	CASSEAAGAGFGTEAFF
NA	TRBV29-1	NA	TRBJ1-2	13	TGCAGCGTTGAAGGTGGTACAACCAGGGGCTACACCTTC	CSVEGGTTRGYTF
NA	TRBV5-1	NA	TRBJ2-7	14	TGCGCCAGCAGCTTGGCGGACAGCTTCCACGAGCAGTACTTC	CASSLADSFHEQYF
few	TRBV28	TRBD2	TRBJ2-2	15	TGTGCCAGCAGTTTGAGCGGGGGGGCCCTCGGGGAGCTGTTTTTT	CASSLSGGALGELFF
NA	TRBV11-2	NA	TRBJ2-5	13	TGTGCCAGCAGCGCATACCAGGGGGAGACCCAGTACTTC	CASSAYQGETQYF
NA	TRBV9	NA	TRBJ1-1	14	TGTGCCAGCAGCGTAGCCCCGTTGAACACTGAAGCTTTCTTT	CASSVAPLNTEAFF
NA	TRBV27	TRBD1	TRBJ1-2	13	TGTGCCAGCAGACTCCAGGGGGCGGATGGCTACACCTTC	CASRLQGADGYTF
NA	TRBV19	TRBD1	TRBJ2-1	15	TGTGCCAGTAGTATCACAGGGGGCCGCTACAATGAGCAGTTCTTC	CASSITGGRYNEQFF
NA	TRBV3-1/TRBV3-2	NA	TRBJ1-5	13	TGTGCCAGCAGCCAAGATCTGTCCCAGCCCCAGCATTTT	CASSQDLSQPQHF
NA	TRBV2	TRBD2	TRBJ2-7	13	TGTGCCAGCAGTGGTGAGCGGGGGCGGGAGCAGTACTTC	CASSGERGREQYF
few	TRBV6-5	NA	TRBJ1-6	13	TGTGCCAGCAGTAACCACAGGGACTCACCCCTCCACTTT	CASSNHRDSPLHF
NA	TRBV3-1/TRBV3-2	NA	TRBJ1-3	12	TGTGCCAGCAGTTCGAGAGGCAACACCATATATTTT	CASSSRGNTIYF
NA	TRBV7-9	TRBD1	TRBJ1-1	15	TGTGCCAGCAGCTTATGGCAGGGGGCGCGAGCTGAAGCTTTCTTT	CASSLWQGARAEAFF
NA	TRBV13	NA	TRBJ1-1	15	TGTGCCAGCAGCTTAAGTAGCATGGGGCCTCTCGGGGCTTTCTTT	CASSLSSMGPLGAFF